What follows are 30 T cell receptor beta chains derived from one specimen sequenced in a study of a mutant IDH1 vaccine in newly diagnosed glioma (dated by TCRdb to the early 2020s). Library generation was performed with the immunoSEQ multiplex PCR assay. TCRdb provides this immuneACCESS table in a form limited to in-frame rearrangements. Some clones are lacking; in checked studies, under half of them reflect an unresolved V gene, and why the rest are absent is not known. The sample table lists about 65,000 clones, 80% to 90% of them with a count of one. The ten largest make up less than 5% of the sample. Their antigen targets remain unknown. Interpreted using the paper, the time point label stands for: week 23, last vaccination. A 20-mer mutant IDH1 peptide at 300 micrograms in Montanide made up each vaccine dose, which was injected subcutaneously together with topical imiquimod. The sequencing here drew on PBMCs, taken from a glioma patient whose treatment included an IDH1 peptide vaccine. These receptor sequences come from a man aged 30 to 39 with glioma.

This sequence joins TRBV23-1 and TRBJ2-7, with D perhaps TRBD1 (6 bases). TRBV23-1 is an ORF, and what it does is uncertain. Deletions cut 3 bases from V and 1 base from J, with 22 bases between. CDR3 size: 18 residues. CDR3 DNA: TGCGCCAGCAGTCACCTTGCTACCGGGACACCCCATTCCTACGAGCAGTACTTC. As protein: CASSHLATGTPHSYEQYF.

This chain joins TRBV19 and TRBJ2-2, with 8 bases fitting TRBD2. The CDR3 sequence is 16 residues long. The ends lost 1 base at V and 1 base at J; junction bases unmatched: 2. The germline V gene encodes CDR1 LNHDA and CDR2 SQIVND (reference sequence). CDR3 in DNA: TGTGCCAGTAGTATAGGGCTAGCGGGGAACACCGGGGAGCTGTTTTTT. Its translation is CASSIGLAGNTGELFF.

The chain joins TRBV6-6 to TRBJ1-1; no clear D gene. Germline values: CDR1 MNHNY, CDR2 SVGAGI (reference sequence). Between the trimmed V and J ends, which lost 3 bases and 2 bases, there was a span of 10 bases. The CDR3 sequence is 14 residues long. The CDR3 is CASSYYNSNTEAFF. In DNA form, the CDR3 reads TGTGCCAGCAGTTATTACAATTCAAACACTGAAGCTTTCTTT.

This clone has a single count. The chain carries TRBV5-1 and TRBJ2-1; D remains unclear. Trimming removed 0 bases at V and 5 bases at J, with 12 bases between. Germline assignment: CDR1 SGHRS and CDR2 YFSETQ. There are 15 residues in the CDR3. This chain's CDR3 is CASSLALAENNEQFF. In DNA form, the CDR3 reads TGCGCCAGCAGCTTGGCCTTGGCGGAGAACAATGAGCAGTTCTTC.

The chain links TRBV27 to TRBJ1-1; maybe TRBD1 (6 bases). This CDR3 is built from 15 residues. Germline lookup yields CDR1 MNHEY and CDR2 SMNVEV (reference sequence). V lost 3 bases and J lost 6, with 17 bases in between. CDR3 protein: CASSFTGKGFAEAFF. The CDR3 bases are TGTGCCAGCAGTTTCACAGGGAAAGGGTTCGCTGAAGCTTTCTTT.

V is TRBV7-2 and J is TRBJ1-5; no reliable D call. CDR1 SGHTA and CDR2 FQGNSA come from the germline V gene. V shed 1 base and J shed 4 bases, with 5 bases lying between them. The CDR3 length is 13 residues. The CDR3 sequence: CASSLERNQPQHF. CDR3 DNA: TGTGCCAGCAGCTTAGAGAGGAATCAGCCCCAGCATTTT.

The chain couples TRBV5-1 to TRBJ1-2; TRBD1 agrees at 7 bases. This CDR3 contains 16 residues. Germline CDR1 SGHRS, CDR2 YFSETQ. The V and J ends lost 0 bases and 0 bases, in that order; junction bases with no gene match: 5. CDR3 amino acids: CASSLDQGEANYGYTF. CDR3 coding DNA: TGCGCCAGCAGCTTGGATCAGGGGGAAGCTAACTATGGCTACACCTTC.

The chain couples TRBV19 to TRBJ2-3; 7 bases agree with TRBD1. V shed 6 bases, J shed 0 bases, and the junction held 9 bases outside the gene matches. The CDR3 length is 16 residues. Germline V gene data show CDR1 as LNHDA and CDR2 as SQIVND (reference sequence). CDR3 amino acids: CASSVTGWSSTDTQYF. In nucleotides, the CDR3 is TGTGCCAGTAGCGTGACAGGGTGGTCGAGCACAGATACGCAGTATTTT.

V and J are TRBV11-2 and TRBJ1-6; 7 nucleotides align to TRBD1. Germline values: CDR1 SGHAT, CDR2 FQNNGV. V dropped 1 base and J dropped 8; count of bases not matched to a gene: 5. The CDR3 consists of 15 residues. This chain's CDR3 is CASSLGGTAHSPLHF. The CDR3 DNA sequence: TGTGCCAGCAGCTTAGGCGGGACAGCGCATTCACCCCTCCACTTT. The complete variable domain, with remaining parts taken from reference TRBV11-2 and TRBJ1-6, reads EAGVAQSPRYKIIEKRQSVAFWCNPISGHATLYWYQQILGQGPKLLIQFQNNGVVDDSQLPKDRFSAERLKGVDSTLKIQPAKLEDSAVYLCASSLGGTAHSPLHFGNGTRLTVT.

The chain employs TRBV5-1 and TRBJ1-2; TRBD1 matches 8 bases. CDR3 length: 13 residues. Germline V gene lookup returns CDR1 SGHRS and CDR2 YFSETQ. V lost 5 bases and J lost 8; bases outside the gene matches: 8. The CDR3 coding sequence is TGCGCCAGCAGTTATCAGGGGGCAGTAGGCTACACCTTC. Its protein product is CASSYQGAVGYTF.

The V and J genes are TRBV18 and TRBJ1-4; no clear D gene. Germline V gene data show CDR1 as KGHSH and CDR2 as LQKENI. V was pared by 3 bases and J by 6 bases, with 11 bases between. The CDR3 is 14 residues long. The CDR3 nucleotides are TGTGCCAGCTCACCTAGACCAGACGATGAAAAACTGTTTTTT. Its protein is CASSPRPDDEKLFF.

V gene TRBV13 combines with J gene TRBJ2-7; D unclear. The germline V gene has CDR1 PRHDT and CDR2 FYEKMQ (reference sequence). This CDR3 comprises 15 residues. The V gene lost 5 bases and the J gene lost 0 bases, with 14 bases spanning the gap. As DNA, the CDR3 is TGTGCCAGCAGCCCCTACGCGACTGGCTCCTACGAGCAGTACTTC. It translates to CASSPYATGSYEQYF.

This clone was detected once. This chain connects TRBV19 to TRBJ2-7; D remains ambiguous. Looked up from germline, CDR1 is LNHDA and CDR2 is SQIVND (reference sequence). The CDR3 is made up of 13 amino acids. V lost 4 bases and J 6 bases, leaving 13 bases between the germline ends. In DNA, the CDR3 is TGTGCCAGTAGTACGTCTTTTTTGGGCGAGCAGTACTTC. It codes for CASSTSFLGEQYF. The full variable domain, its missing parts supplied by reference TRBV19 and TRBJ2-7, is DGGITQSPKYLFRKEGQNVTLSCEQNLNHDAMYWYRQDPGQGLRLIYYSQIVNDFQKGDIAEGYSVSREKKESFPLTVTSAQKNPTAFYLCASSTSFLGEQYFGPGTRLTVT.

V gene TRBV18 combines with J gene TRBJ1-5; D not certain. With 3 bases removed from V and 3 bases from J, the gap between germline ends came to 6 bases. This CDR3 is built from 13 residues. Germline V gene data show CDR1 as KGHSH and CDR2 as LQKENI. CDR3 protein: CASSPRANQPQHF. Written as DNA, the CDR3 is TGTGCCAGCTCACCGCGGGCCAATCAGCCCCAGCATTTT.

V gene TRBV5-1 combines with J gene TRBJ1-2; TRBD1 agrees at 10 bases. The CDR3 is 15 residues long. The junction had 9 bases not matched to a gene; V was cut back by 4 bases and J by 6 bases. Germline V gene sequence: CDR1 SGHRS, CDR2 YFSETQ. The CDR3 spells CASSQDRGIGNGYTF. The CDR3 nucleotides read TGCGCCAGCAGCCAGGACAGGGGGATCGGGAATGGCTACACCTTC. Full variable domain (rest looked up from reference TRBV5-1 and TRBJ1-2): KAGVTQTPRYLIKTRGQQVTLSCSPISGHRSVSWYQQTPGQGLQFLFEYFSETQRNKGNFPGRFSGRQFSNSRSEMNVSTLELGDSALYLCASSQDRGIGNGYTFGSGTRLTVV.

This sequence joins TRBV6-5 and TRBJ2-5, with 8 bases lining up with TRBD2. The J call is doubtful: the DNA matches TRBJ2-7 better. The CDR3 is 16 amino acids. The germline CDR1 and CDR2 sequences are MNHEY and SVGAGI. CDR3 DNA sequence: TGTGCCAGCAGTTACTCCCGGGAGGGGCCATCCTACGAGCAGTACTTC. This translates into CASSYSREGPSYEQYF.

This chain links TRBV13 with TRBJ1-2; D not resolved. This CDR3 spans 13 amino acids. Per the germline V gene, CDR1 is PRHDT and CDR2 is FYEKMQ (reference sequence). Between the trimmed V and J ends, which lost 4 bases and 3 bases, there was a span of 9 bases. The CDR3 DNA sequence: TGTGCCAGCAGCTCTAAAGTATACTATGGCTACACCTTC. Encoded protein: CASSSKVYYGYTF.

The chain carries TRBV10-3 and TRBJ2-7; D may be TRBD1 (5 bases). Germline V lookup: CDR1 ENHRY, CDR2 SYGVKD. V shed 3 bases and J shed 3 bases, with 15 bases lying between them. The CDR3 is made up of 15 amino acids. The chain's CDR3 is CAISEEGAIVYEQYF. CDR3 nucleotides: TGTGCCATCAGTGAAGAAGGGGCCATTGTCTACGAGCAGTACTTC.

The CDR3 bases are TGCGCCAGCAGCCAAGACGGTATTGTCGATTCACCCCTCCACTTT. Its protein product is CASSQDGIVDSPLHF. The V call is TRBV4-1, the J call TRBJ1-6; D ambiguous. The ends were cut back, 0 bases at V and 8 bases at J, with 11 bases in the middle. CDR1 MGHRA and CDR2 YSYEKL come from the germline V gene. The CDR3 covers 15 residues.

The chain recombines TRBV5-4 with TRBJ2-7, with 9 bases lining up with TRBD1. The V gene end was trimmed by 2 bases and the J gene end by 3 bases; junction bases not matched to a gene: 6. The germline V gene has CDR1 SGHNT and CDR2 YYREEE (reference sequence). This CDR3 is built from 15 residues. The CDR3 DNA follows: TGTGCCAGCAGCTTCCCGGGACAGGGACACTACGAGCAGTACTTC. Protein: CASSFPGQGHYEQYF. The full variable domain, with the rest looked up from reference TRBV5-4 and TRBJ2-7, is ETGVTQSPTHLIKTRGQQVTLRCSSQSGHNTVSWYQQALGQGPQFIFQYYREEENGRGNFPPRFSGLQFPNYSSELNVNALELDDSALYLCASSFPGQGHYEQYFGPGTRLTVT.

The sample holds a few counts of this clone. The J gene is TRBJ2-4, the V gene TRBV18; TRBD1 matches at 9 bases. CDR1 and CDR2 (germline): KGHSH, LQKENI. V shed 8 bases and J 6 bases; nucleotides not matched to a gene: 5. There are 13 residues in the CDR3. The CDR3 protein is CASRDREVNIQYF. The CDR3 bases are TGTGCCAGCCGGGACAGGGAAGTAAACATTCAGTACTTC.

The J gene is TRBJ2-7, the V gene TRBV28, with no clear D. This CDR3 comprises 10 residues. The V end was cut by 8 bases, the J end by 2 bases, with 4 bases between. Per germline, CDR1 MDHEN and CDR2 SYDVKM. CDR3 amino acids: CASGTYEQYF. In DNA form, the CDR3 reads TGTGCCAGCGGTACCTACGAGCAGTACTTC.

CDR3 sequence reads: CASSVGTGTYQETQYF. The CDR3 nucleotides are TGTGCCAGCAGCGTAGGAACGGGGACGTACCAAGAGACCCAGTACTTC. The chain joins TRBV9 to TRBJ2-5; D tentatively fits TRBD1 or TRBD2 (5 bases each). Trimming left V 0 bases short and J 0 bases short, with 12 bases between. The CDR3 consists of 16 residues. CDR1 and CDR2 (germline): SGDLS, YYNGEE.

This chain connects TRBV5-1 to TRBJ1-1, with 12 bases identical to TRBD1. The CDR3 totals 18 residues. Germline loops: CDR1 SGHRS, CDR2 YFSETQ. Germline trimming cut 1 base from V and 6 bases from J; bases unmatched to any gene: 13. CDR3 nucleotide sequence: TGCGCCAGCAGCTTGATGGGTGCTAGCGGGACAGGGGGCTCTGAAGCTTTCTTT. Translation gives CASSLMGASGTGGSEAFF. The full variable domain, in which reference TRBV5-1 and TRBJ1-1 provide the parts outside the CDR3, is KAGVTQTPRYLIKTRGQQVTLSCSPISGHRSVSWYQQTPGQGLQFLFEYFSETQRNKGNFPGRFSGRQFSNSRSEMNVSTLELGDSALYLCASSLMGASGTGGSEAFFGQGTRLTVV.

This clone was counted once. The chain couples TRBV13 to TRBJ1-6; perhaps TRBD1 as D (6 bases). Trimming removed 2 bases from V and 14 bases from J, with 22 bases in between. This CDR3 spans 16 amino acids. Germline V gene sequence: CDR1 PRHDT, CDR2 FYEKMQ (reference sequence). CDR3 in DNA: TGTGCCAGCAGCTTAAGGACAGCCATACTTAGTAGTGCCCTCCACTTT. Its protein is CASSLRTAILSSALHF. The full variable domain, its missing parts supplied by reference TRBV13 and TRBJ1-6, is AAGVIQSPRHLIKEKRETATLKCYPIPRHDTVYWYQQGPGQDPQFLISFYEKMQSDKGSIPDRFSAQQFSDYHSELNMSSLELGDSALYFCASSLRTAILSSALHFGNGTRLTVT.

This clone was seen just once. J is TRBJ2-3 and V is TRBV19; 8 bases fit TRBD1. Per germline, CDR1 LNHDA and CDR2 SQIVND (reference sequence). This CDR3 is 16 amino acids long. V shed 7 bases and J 1 base; nucleotides not matched to a gene: 10. The CDR3 reads CASTNAYRGGTDTQYF. In DNA, the CDR3 is TGTGCCAGTACCAATGCATACAGGGGGGGCACAGATACGCAGTATTTT.

The chain employs TRBV7-9 and TRBJ2-4, with D perhaps TRBD1 (5 bases). Germline V gene sequence: CDR1 SEHNR, CDR2 FQNEAQ (reference sequence). V shed 3 bases and J shed 3 bases, with 21 bases lying between them. The CDR3 covers 18 residues. In DNA, the CDR3 is TGTGCCAGCAGCTTGGCGCCTATAAAGGAAGGGGACAAAAACATTCAGTACTTC. Its translation is CASSLAPIKEGDKNIQYF. The full variable domain, rest sourced from reference TRBV7-9 and TRBJ2-4, is DTGVSQNPRHKITKRGQNVTFRCDPISEHNRLYWYRQTLGQGPEFLTYFQNEAQLEKSRLLSDRFSAERPKGSFSTLEIQRTEQGDSAMYLCASSLAPIKEGDKNIQYFGAGTRLSVL.

V and J are TRBV18 and TRBJ2-7, with 9 bases aligning to TRBD2. CDR3 size: 16 residues. In germline, CDR1 is KGHSH, CDR2 LQKENI. V lost 2 bases, J lost 2 bases, and 7 bases stayed unmatched. This CDR3 is CASSPGLARQTYEQYF. As DNA, the CDR3 is TGTGCCAGCTCACCAGGACTAGCGCGACAAACCTACGAGCAGTACTTC.

In nucleotides, the CDR3 is TGTGCCAGCAGCCAAGAGCGGGACCTTACCCGGCACTATGGCTACACCTTC. The encoded protein is CASSQERDLTRHYGYTF. This chain links TRBV4-2 with TRBJ1-2; possible D gene TRBD1, 5 bases. Trimming took off 0 bases at V and 3 bases at J, with 17 bases between the two ends. The CDR3 length is 17 residues. Looked up from germline, CDR1 is LGHNA and CDR2 is YNFKEQ.

The chain employs TRBV5-4 and TRBJ1-2; D is unclear. The germline V gene encodes CDR1 SGHNT and CDR2 YYREEE (reference sequence). This CDR3 comprises 17 residues. V was pared by 2 bases and J by 3 bases, with 20 bases between. Written as DNA, the CDR3 is TGTGCCAGCAGCTTTGGAGGGTCCCTAGCGGGGTACTATGGCTACACCTTC. Translation: CASSFGGSLAGYYGYTF.